This TCR beta chain was observed in a study of beta chain features in type 1 diabetes. General study points: Moderately but significantly shorter TCRB CDR3s were found in Type 1 diabetes patients in all four CD4+ subsets.

As every portion of the isolated RNA was reverse transcribed, the sequencing read expressed TCRB transcripts. Samples of naive, central memory and regulatory T cells yielded a mean of about 3.5 million reads. Here immunoSEQ multiplex PCR was the method, and the copy in TCRdb shows in-frame clones only, minus some. The sample has a few hundred thousand clones, 8.5% to 10% seen once. This clone has a handful of counts. Antigen: not known. By way of CD45RO/CCR7/CD25/CD127/CD95/CD27, the CD4+ regulatory, stem cell-like memory, central memory and naive cells were sorted. V lost 7 bases and J 5 bases, leaving 18 bases between the germline ends. The CDR3 totals 15 residues. Per the germline V gene, CDR1 is LNHDA and CDR2 is SQIVND (reference sequence).

The sequenced sample was central memory CD4+ T cells from blood. The V call is TRBV19, the J call TRBJ2-1; no firm D call. The sequence was collected from a young man with type 1 diabetes. The CDR3 loop reads CASTSDTLGNNEQFF. Written as DNA, the CDR3 is TGTGCCAGTACCTCGGATACCCTAGGGAACAATGAGCAGTTCTTC.